This TCR beta chain stems from a study of cytomegalovirus exposure and HLA in healthy donors. Regarding the study as a whole: Trimming of TCR beta V- and J-genes showed a link, identified in a later analysis, to a missense DCLRE1C variant.

Researchers ran the PCR with 60 Vbeta and 13 Jbeta primers. Only in-frame clones appear in the TCRdb table, and some are missing; sequencing was by immunoSEQ multiplex PCR. The sample records 240,000 or so clones, 82% being singletons. Germline values: CDR1 LGHNA, CDR2 YSLEER. The CDR3 extends over 15 amino acids. V was pared by 7 bases and J by 4 bases, with 19 bases between. About this clone: Its antigen is still unknown.

The sequence was obtained from a woman aged 40 to 55 in good health and CMV-seropositive. The specimen was PBMCs. The chain joins TRBV4-3 to TRBJ1-2; D not resolved. The CDR3 DNA is TGCGCCAGCAAAGCCAATATAGAGGGATTCTATGGCTACACCTTC. Translating it yields CASKANIEGFYGYTF.